This T cell receptor beta chain was retrieved from a study of OX40 agonist ivuxolimab in advanced cancers. Overall study findings and caveats: At doses 0.1 to 3.0 mg/kg, CD4+ and CD8+ clones expanded.

About this clone: What it recognizes is unknown.

Profiling relied on immunoSEQ multiplex PCR, and the TCRdb table lists in-frame clones only, not all of them. The sample yields tens of thousands of clones, 65% to 90% seen once. Germline V gene data show CDR1 as MNHEY and CDR2 as SVGAGI. The CDR3 sequence is 14 residues long. Trimming took 6 bases from V and 4 from J, leaving 15 bases between them. The TCR originated in an adult with an advanced solid tumor such as melanoma, head and neck, liver or kidney cancer. J is TRBJ1-2 and V is TRBV6-5, with D perhaps matching TRBD1 (5 bases). The specimen comprised CD4+ or CD8+ T cells sorted from blood, sampled in a trial of the OX40 agonist ivuxolimab. CDR3 sequence (DNA): TGTGCCAGCAGCCCCAAGGGGTCGGCCTATGGCTACACCTTC. Protein sequence: CASSPKGSAYGYTF.